This T cell receptor (beta chain) derives from a study of T-cell reconstitution after alpha-beta-depleted transplantation in children. Study-wide results and caveats: Newly produced T cells mostly accounted for T-cell counts and diversity one year post-transplant.

CDR3 length equals 15 residues. Germline CDR1 is SGHRS and CDR2 is YFSETQ. The trim removed 3 bases at V and 3 bases at J, leaving 6 bases unmatched. During its preparation, the TCRbeta library received unique molecular identifiers. TCRdb analysed the PCR reads with MiXCR anew, one entry per CDR3 protein. The sample has hundreds of thousands of distinct CDR3 sequences; 15% to 20% are singletons. There are many counts of this clonotype. The antigen is not known. Sequenced material: PBMCs, mostly from graft donor cells, taken 360 days after TCRalphabeta/CD19-depleted stem cell transplant. The receptor comes from a boy less than two years old who had a stem cell transplant for Wiskott-Aldrich syndrome, so the T cells may come from the graft donor. The chain carries TRBV5-1 and TRBJ2-7, with 10 bases that match TRBD1. CDR3 sequence: CASSWKGQGIYEQYF. The CDR3 nucleotides read TGCGCCAGCAGCTGGAAGGGACAGGGGATCTACGAGCAGTACTTC.